The T cell receptor (beta chain) described here comes from a study of CD4+ T cells in melanoma. Study findings and constraints: A reported correlation linked neoantigen-specific CD4+ T cells to CD8+, macrophage and B cell function. Neoantigen-specific CD4+ T cells in melanoma reportedly had diverse differentiation states.

Clones were sequenced by immunoSEQ multiplex PCR, and TCRdb holds only the in-frame ones, with some missing. In the table there are more than 90,000 clones, about 90% of which are singletons. V shed 5 bases and J shed 6 bases, with 13 bases lying between them. In germline, CDR1 is SGHTA, CDR2 FQGTGA. This CDR3 spans 13 amino acids. Details on this clone: Antigen unknown.

The chain is built from TRBV7-3 and TRBJ1-2, with a possible D match to TRBD1 (5 bases). Sequencing input: peripheral blood. This TCR derives from a human donor with melanoma. As DNA, the CDR3 is TGTGCCAGCAGCCCAACCCTGGGGGATGGCTACACCTTC. Translation gives CASSPTLGDGYTF.